The 9 T cell receptor beta chains below were found in one sample sequenced in a study of PD-1 blockade in classical Hodgkin lymphoma. Clones were read by immunoSEQ multiplex PCR, and TCRdb kept only the in-frame ones, dropping some. The data show roughly 150,000 clones, with just under 80% seen just once and roughly 10% held by the top ten. Each patient's relapse followed autologous stem cell transplantation, and brentuximab vedotin exposure varied. The material was peripheral blood mononuclear cells (PBMCs), obtained before the second cycle of nivolumab. The receptors were sampled from a human donor with classical Hodgkin lymphoma.

The chain employs TRBV25-1 and TRBJ1-6, with D unresolved. V was shortened by 3 bases and J by 0 bases, with 6 bases between the two germline ends. Germline CDR1 MGHDK, CDR2 SYGVNS. The CDR3 runs 15 residues. This CDR3 is CASSEGSSYNSPLHF. The CDR3 DNA reads as TGTGCCAGCAGTGAGGGGAGCTCCTATAATTCACCCCTCCACTTT.

This rearrangement joins TRBV29-1 to TRBJ2-1; tentatively, D is TRBD1 (5 bases). V was cut by 3 bases and J by 7 bases, with 19 bases left in between. Germline CDR1 is SQVTM and CDR2 is ANQGSEA. CDR3 length equals 15 residues. CDR3 coding DNA: TGCAGCGTTGATTTAGGGCAGGGCGGATCGAATGAGCAGTTCTTC. This gives the protein CSVDLGQGGSNEQFF.

The chain joins TRBV7-9 to TRBJ1-5; D is possibly TRBD1 (5 bases). In germline, CDR1 is SEHNR, CDR2 FQNEAQ (reference sequence). V lost 5 bases, J lost 3 bases, and 11 bases lay in between. The CDR3 totals 14 residues. The CDR3 nucleotides read TGTGCCAGCAGCCAAGACAGAAACAATCAGCCCCAGCATTTT. It codes for CASSQDRNNQPQHF.

The V call is TRBV28, the J call TRBJ2-7; 7 bases line up with TRBD2. The CDR3 has 14 amino acids. V shed 3 bases, J shed 3 bases, and the junction held 5 bases outside the gene matches. CDR1 MDHEN and CDR2 SYDVKM come from the germline V gene. CDR3 DNA: TGTGCCAGCAGTTTTGATGGGGGGGACTACGAGCAGTACTTC. It is translated as CASSFDGGDYEQYF.

J is TRBJ1-3 and V is TRBV5-6; D possibly corresponds to TRBD1 (6 bases). The CDR3 contains 14 residues. Deletions cut 6 bases from V and 4 bases from J, with 14 bases between. CDR1 SGHDT and CDR2 YYEEEE come from the germline V gene. The CDR3: CASINRAAGNTIYF. In DNA, the CDR3 is TGTGCCAGCATTAACAGGGCCGCAGGAAACACCATATATTTT.

In its sample, this clone was seen a few times. The chain links TRBV28 to TRBJ2-5; 9 positions match TRBD2. The CDR3 runs 13 residues. Germline V gene sequence: CDR1 MDHEN, CDR2 SYDVKM. Trimming took 5 bases from V and 5 from J; bases not matched to a gene: 3. In DNA form, the CDR3 reads TGTGCCAGCAGTATCGCGGGAGGGGAGACCCAGTACTTC. Translated, it gives CASSIAGGETQYF.

This clone was counted a single time. CDR3 nucleotide sequence: TGTGCCATCAGTGACGATCTATCAAACATTCAGTACTTC. Its translation is CAISDDLSNIQYF. The chain couples TRBV10-3 to TRBJ2-4; D unclear. Germline V lookup: CDR1 ENHRY, CDR2 SYGVKD. V lost 3 bases and J 6 bases, leaving 9 bases between the germline ends. There are 13 residues in the CDR3.

The chain employs TRBV28 and TRBJ2-3, with D possibly matching TRBD1 (7 bases). Germline V CDR1 and CDR2: MDHEN, SYDVKM. The V end lost 4 bases, the J end lost 0 bases, and 11 bases lay between the germline ends. The CDR3 extends over 15 amino acids. This CDR3 reads CASSSGGISTDTQYF. In DNA, the CDR3 is TGTGCCAGCAGTTCAGGGGGGATTAGCACAGATACGCAGTATTTT.

The rearrangement links TRBV10-3 to TRBJ2-1; D might be TRBD2 (7 bases). Deletions cut 4 bases from V and 9 bases from J, with 19 bases between. The CDR3 covers 15 residues. The germline CDR1 and CDR2 sequences are ENHRY and SYGVKD. For the CDR3, the DNA is TGTGCCATCAGTGGCTCCGGGGGGCGCGGTGGTGAGCAGTTCTTC. This encodes CAISGSGGRGGEQFF.